A selection of T cell receptor beta chains follows, all from one sample in a study of response to subunit inactivated influenza vaccine. TCRdb ran MiXCR on the RT-PCR reads and lists one entry per CDR3 protein. There are over 650,000 distinct CDR3 sequences in the sample; about 18% occur only once, and roughly a tenth lies in the top ten. Sequenced here: PBMCs from blood, sampled about 5 days after vaccination. The receptor set was obtained from a man in his fifties who received an inactivated influenza vaccine. CDR3s include the opening cysteine and the closing phenylalanine or tryptophan. A D gene is named only where the DNA matches it firmly.

v_call | d_call | cdr3_aa
TRBV5-1 | - | CASSLGASERVLTF
TRBV4-2 | - | CASSQGLWGTDTQYF
TRBV12-3/TRBV12-4 | TRBD1 | CASRRGQGSEQYF
TRBV20-1 | TRBD1 | CSASPVTGGTIVGQPQHF
TRBV20-1 | - | CSAYGLANTGELFF
TRBV2 | - | CASNQGANTGELFF
TRBV6-2/TRBV6-3 | TRBD2 | CASSFKTSGGGVTQYF
TRBV12-3/TRBV12-4 | - | CASSPVGRDQETQYF
TRBV7-2 | - | CASSLAASGLMTDTQYF
TRBV7-3 | TRBD1 | CASSLTGTAAVVSTNEQFF
TRBV24-1 | - | CATSDGSTNYGYTF
TRBV3-1 | TRBD2 | CASSRARVAGYSYEQYF
TRBV20-1 | - | CSSPSFRDQQFF
TRBV10-3 | - | CAISESVGGYEQYF
TRBV5-5 | - | CASSLRFSNQPQHF
TRBV24-1 | - | CATSDYGRLDTDTQYF
TRBV27 | - | CASSLGTRGNEQFF
TRBV7-2 | - | CASSYTGGFQETQYF
TRBV7-9 | TRBD1 | CASSPTRDRSLGEQYF
TRBV29-1 | - | CSVEDLRVAYNEQFF
TRBV19 | - | CASSIADYQETQYF
TRBV12-3/TRBV12-4 | - | CASSFMWGRGNTEAFF
TRBV12-3/TRBV12-4 | - | CASSFSAVITDTQYF
TRBV24-1 | TRBD1 | CATSSTGAGYTF
TRBV20-1 | - | CSASPGGYEQYF
TRBV2 | - | CASSEARSGEQYF
TRBV20-1 | TRBD2 | CSARGSGGRDQETQYF
TRBV7-2 | - | CASSLVAGALNTEAFF
TRBV12-3/TRBV12-4 | TRBD1 | CASSFRGLNTEAFF
TRBV18 | - | CASSPQRVDRTGELFF
TRBV6-2/TRBV6-3 | - | CASSPFYEQYF
TRBV6-2/TRBV6-3 | - | CASSPKKKFPAVDYNEQFF
TRBV6-5 | - | CASSYSGGASYNEQFF
TRBV7-6 | - | CASSKTQRETQYF
TRBV4-1 | TRBD2 | CASSQVKSLAGGRSSTDTQYF